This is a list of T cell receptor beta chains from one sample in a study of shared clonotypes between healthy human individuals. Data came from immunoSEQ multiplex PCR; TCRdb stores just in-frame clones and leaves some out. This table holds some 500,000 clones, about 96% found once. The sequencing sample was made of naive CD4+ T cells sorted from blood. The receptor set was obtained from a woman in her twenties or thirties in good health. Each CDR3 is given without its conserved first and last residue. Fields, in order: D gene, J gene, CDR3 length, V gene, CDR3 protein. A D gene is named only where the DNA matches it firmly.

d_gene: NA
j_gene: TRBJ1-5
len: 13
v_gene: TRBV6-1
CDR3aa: ASSEGTGSYQPQH

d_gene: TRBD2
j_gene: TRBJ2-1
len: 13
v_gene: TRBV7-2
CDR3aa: ASSLLAGVGNEQF

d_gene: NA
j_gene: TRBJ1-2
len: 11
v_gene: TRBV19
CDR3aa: ASSSVGWRGYT

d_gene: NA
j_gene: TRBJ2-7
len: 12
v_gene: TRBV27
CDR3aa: ASSPWTLTYEQY

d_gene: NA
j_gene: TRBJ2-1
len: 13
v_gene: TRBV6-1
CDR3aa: ASSEWALKEDEQF

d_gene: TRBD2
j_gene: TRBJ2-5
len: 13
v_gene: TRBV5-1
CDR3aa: ASSEREGSHETQY

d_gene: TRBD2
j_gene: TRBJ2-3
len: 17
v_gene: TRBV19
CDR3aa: ASSSRVIAGLLRSDTQY

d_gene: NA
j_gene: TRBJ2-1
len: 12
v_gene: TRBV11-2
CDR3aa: ASVAGSGWDEQF

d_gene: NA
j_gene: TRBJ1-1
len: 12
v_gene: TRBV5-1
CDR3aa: ASSLGQEGTEAF

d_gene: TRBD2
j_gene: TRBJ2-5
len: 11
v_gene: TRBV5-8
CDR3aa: ASSLNGEGNQY

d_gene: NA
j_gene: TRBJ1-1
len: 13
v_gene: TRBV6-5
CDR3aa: ASSYSFKGYTEAF

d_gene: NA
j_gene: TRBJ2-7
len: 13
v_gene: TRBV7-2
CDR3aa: ASSLGQFPPYEQY

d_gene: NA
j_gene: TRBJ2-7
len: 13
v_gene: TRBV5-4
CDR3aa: ASSSSSGQVGEQY

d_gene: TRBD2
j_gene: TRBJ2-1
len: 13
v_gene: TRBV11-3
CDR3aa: ASSTSGRAVDEQF

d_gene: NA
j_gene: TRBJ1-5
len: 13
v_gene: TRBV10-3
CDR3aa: AISEFRAGNQPQH

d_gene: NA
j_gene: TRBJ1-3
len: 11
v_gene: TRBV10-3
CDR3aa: ATRGQGTNTIY

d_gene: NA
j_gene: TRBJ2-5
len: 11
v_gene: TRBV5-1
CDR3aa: ASSPDNQETQY

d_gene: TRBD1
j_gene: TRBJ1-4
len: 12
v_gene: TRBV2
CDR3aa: ASSRQGAYEKLF

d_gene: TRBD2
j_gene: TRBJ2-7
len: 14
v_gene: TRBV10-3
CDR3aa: AISEGLAGYRYEQY

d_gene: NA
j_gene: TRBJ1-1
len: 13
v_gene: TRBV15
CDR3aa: ATSRGDLRNTEAF

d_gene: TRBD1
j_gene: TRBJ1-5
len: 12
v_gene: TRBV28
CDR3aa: ASRRDRRVQPQH

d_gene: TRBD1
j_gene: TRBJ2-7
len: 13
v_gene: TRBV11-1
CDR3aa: ASSMRTGYTYEQY

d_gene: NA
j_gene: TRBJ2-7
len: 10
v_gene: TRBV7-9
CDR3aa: ASSPSVGEQY

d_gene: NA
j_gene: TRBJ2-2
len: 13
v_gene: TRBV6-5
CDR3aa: ASSYRGVDTGELF

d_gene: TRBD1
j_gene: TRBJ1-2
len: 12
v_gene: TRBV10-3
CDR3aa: AISVQGGDYGYT

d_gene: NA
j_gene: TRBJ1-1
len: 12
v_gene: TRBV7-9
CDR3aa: ASSFGEWNTEAF

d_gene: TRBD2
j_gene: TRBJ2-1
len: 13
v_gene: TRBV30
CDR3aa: AWSSRRESYNEQF

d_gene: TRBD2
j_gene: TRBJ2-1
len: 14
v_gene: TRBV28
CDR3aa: ASSKKRGVKYNEQF

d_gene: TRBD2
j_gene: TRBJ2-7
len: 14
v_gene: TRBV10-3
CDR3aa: ATGDGAGGRPYEQY

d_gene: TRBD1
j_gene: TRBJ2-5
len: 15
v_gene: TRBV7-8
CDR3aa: ASSAPRRWDRGQTQY

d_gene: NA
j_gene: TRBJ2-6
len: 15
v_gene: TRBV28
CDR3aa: ASSPSPHRSGANVLT

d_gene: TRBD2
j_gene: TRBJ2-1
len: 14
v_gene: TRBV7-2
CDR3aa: ASSPVGGRNGNEQF

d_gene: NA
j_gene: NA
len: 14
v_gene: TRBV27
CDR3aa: ASRNIRPPNSYEQY

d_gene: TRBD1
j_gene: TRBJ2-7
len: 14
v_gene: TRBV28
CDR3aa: ASRGTGSPSSYEQY

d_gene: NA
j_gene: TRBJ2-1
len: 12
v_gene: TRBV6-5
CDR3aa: ASNSGARIHEQF

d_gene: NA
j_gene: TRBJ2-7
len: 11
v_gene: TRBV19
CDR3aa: ASAHRVTYEQY

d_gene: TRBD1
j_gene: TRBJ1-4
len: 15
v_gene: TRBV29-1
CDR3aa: SANPGQGDATNEKLF

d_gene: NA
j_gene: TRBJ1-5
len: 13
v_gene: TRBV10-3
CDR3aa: AISESGGQSQPQH

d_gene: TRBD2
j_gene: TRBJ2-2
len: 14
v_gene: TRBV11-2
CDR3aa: ASSLRPSGMSGELF

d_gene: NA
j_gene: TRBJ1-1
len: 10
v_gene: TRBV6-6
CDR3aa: ASRPERYEAF

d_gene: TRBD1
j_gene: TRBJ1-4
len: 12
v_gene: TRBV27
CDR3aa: ASSHGQDFEKLF

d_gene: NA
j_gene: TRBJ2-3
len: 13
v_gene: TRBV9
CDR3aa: ASSVALGSTDTQY

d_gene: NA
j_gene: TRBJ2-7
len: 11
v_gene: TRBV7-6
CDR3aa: ASSLEGGYEQY

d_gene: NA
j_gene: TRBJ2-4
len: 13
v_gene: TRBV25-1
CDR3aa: ASSTEMLAKNIQY

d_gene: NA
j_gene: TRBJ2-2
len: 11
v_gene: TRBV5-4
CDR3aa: ASSLEGAGELF

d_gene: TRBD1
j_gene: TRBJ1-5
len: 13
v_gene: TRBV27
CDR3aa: ASSLMGQGNQPQH

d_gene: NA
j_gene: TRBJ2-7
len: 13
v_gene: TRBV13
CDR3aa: ASSSAGGASYEQY

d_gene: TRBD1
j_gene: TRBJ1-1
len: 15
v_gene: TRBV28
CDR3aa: ASSLHQWLRGPTEAF

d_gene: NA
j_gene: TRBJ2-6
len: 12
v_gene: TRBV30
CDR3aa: AWSVGSGANVLT

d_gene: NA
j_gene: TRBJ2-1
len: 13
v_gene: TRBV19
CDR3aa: ASSKGELVYNEQF

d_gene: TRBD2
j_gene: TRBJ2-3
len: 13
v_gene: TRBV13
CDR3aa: ASSFLRESTDTQY

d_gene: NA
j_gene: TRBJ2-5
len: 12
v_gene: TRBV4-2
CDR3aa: ASSQDRFGETQY